Listed below are T cell receptor beta chains from one sample, sequenced in a study of blood T cell repertoires in COVID-19. Using immunoSEQ multiplex PCR, the repertoire was profiled, and TCRdb retains in-frame clones only, with some absent. Found here are over 200,000 clones, roughly 80% of them singletons; the top ten hold approximately 5.3%. The sequencing sample was made of peripheral blood. The origin of the receptors is a human donor in a cohort sampled during active COVID-19. The CDR3 runs from the conserved cysteine through the conserved F or W. Each record gives: J gene, V gene, D gene, clone size, CDR3 protein, CDR3 DNA. The D gene is left open where the match is weak. Not all rows give a size; the values are once, few, many and, for expanded clones, a class.

j_gene: TRBJ1-5
v_gene: TRBV9
d_gene: -
abundance: -
CDR3aa: CASSVEGSNQPQHF
CDR3nt: TGTGCCAGCAGCGTAGAGGGGAGCAATCAGCCCCAGCATTTT

j_gene: TRBJ1-5
v_gene: TRBV5-1
d_gene: -
abundance: -
CDR3aa: CASSLGGGQPQHF
CDR3nt: TGCGCCAGCAGCTTGGGAGGGGGTCAGCCCCAGCATTTT

j_gene: TRBJ1-1
v_gene: TRBV7-3
d_gene: TRBD1
abundance: -
CDR3aa: CASSPTGRNTEAFF
CDR3nt: TGTGCCAGCAGCCCGACAGGGCGGAACACTGAAGCTTTCTTT

j_gene: TRBJ2-7
v_gene: TRBV19
d_gene: TRBD2
abundance: -
CDR3aa: CASSIGGSGVSYEQYF
CDR3nt: TGTGCCAGTAGTATAGGCGGTAGCGGGGTCTCCTACGAGCAGTACTTC

j_gene: TRBJ1-2
v_gene: TRBV16
d_gene: -
abundance: many
CDR3aa: CASSLDKNYGYTF
CDR3nt: TGTGCCAGCAGCCTGGACAAGAACTATGGCTACACCTTC

j_gene: TRBJ2-3
v_gene: TRBV28
d_gene: TRBD1
abundance: -
CDR3aa: CASSPRQGPDTQYF
CDR3nt: TGTGCCAGCAGTCCAAGACAGGGCCCAGATACGCAGTATTTT

j_gene: TRBJ1-1
v_gene: TRBV19
d_gene: -
abundance: -
CDR3aa: CASSIPLFGTEAFF
CDR3nt: TGTGCCAGTAGTATACCCCTTTTTGGGACAGAAGCTTTCTTT

j_gene: TRBJ2-7
v_gene: TRBV5-1
d_gene: TRBD2
abundance: -
CDR3aa: CASSLTGPGGPSEQYF
CDR3nt: TGCGCCAGCTCCTTAACTGGCCCGGGAGGGCCATCCGAGCAGTACTTC

j_gene: TRBJ1-1
v_gene: TRBV27
d_gene: -
abundance: -
CDR3aa: CASSSTSDSFLNTEAFF
CDR3nt: TGTGCCAGCAGTTCAACGTCGGACAGTTTCTTGAACACTGAAGCTTTCTTT

j_gene: TRBJ1-2
v_gene: TRBV11-1
d_gene: TRBD1
abundance: -
CDR3aa: CASSSRTGGAYGYTF
CDR3nt: TGTGCCAGCAGCTCCCGGACAGGAGGAGCCTATGGCTACACCTTC

j_gene: TRBJ1-1
v_gene: TRBV7-9
d_gene: -
abundance: -
CDR3aa: CASSLGRLGLYTEAFF
CDR3nt: TGTGCCAGCAGCTTAGGCAGGCTGGGACTGTACACTGAAGCTTTCTTT

j_gene: TRBJ2-6
v_gene: TRBV27
d_gene: TRBD1
abundance: -
CDR3aa: CASSFWTGGSGANVLTF
CDR3nt: TGTGCCAGCAGTTTTTGGACAGGGGGTTCTGGGGCCAACGTCCTGACTTTC

j_gene: TRBJ2-7
v_gene: TRBV7-9
d_gene: TRBD1
abundance: -
CDR3aa: CASSSSLGTGGKNEQYF
CDR3nt: TGTGCCAGCAGCTCTAGCCTGGGGACAGGGGGTAAGAACGAGCAGTACTTC

j_gene: TRBJ2-5
v_gene: TRBV7-2
d_gene: TRBD1
abundance: -
CDR3aa: CASSAQQGSQETQYF
CDR3nt: TGTGCCAGCAGCGCACAACAGGGGAGTCAAGAGACCCAGTACTTC

j_gene: TRBJ1-5
v_gene: TRBV7-3
d_gene: TRBD1
abundance: few
CDR3aa: CASSATGGQPQHF
CDR3nt: TGTGCCAGCAGCGCGACAGGGGGACAGCCCCAGCATTTT

j_gene: TRBJ2-5
v_gene: TRBV5-8
d_gene: -
abundance: -
CDR3aa: CASSSGLSETQYF
CDR3nt: TGTGCCAGCAGCAGCGGACTCTCGGAGACCCAGTACTTC

j_gene: TRBJ1-5
v_gene: TRBV11-3
d_gene: TRBD1
abundance: once
CDR3aa: CASSSWDRGSNQPQHF
CDR3nt: TGTGCCAGCAGCTCCTGGGACAGGGGGAGCAATCAGCCCCAGCATTTT

j_gene: TRBJ2-7
v_gene: TRBV28
d_gene: -
abundance: few
CDR3aa: CASSFGGPIYYEQYF
CDR3nt: TGTGCCAGCAGTTTCGGGGGACCGATCTACTACGAGCAGTACTTC

j_gene: TRBJ1-4
v_gene: TRBV28
d_gene: -
abundance: -
CDR3aa: CASSLGGQTLNEKLFF
CDR3nt: TGTGCCAGCAGTTTAGGGGGCCAGACGCTTAATGAAAAACTGTTTTTT

j_gene: TRBJ1-6
v_gene: TRBV27
d_gene: -
abundance: -
CDR3aa: CASREGGWSPLHF
CDR3nt: TGTGCCAGCAGGGAAGGGGGTTGGTCACCCCTCCACTTT

j_gene: TRBJ2-7
v_gene: TRBV7-2
d_gene: -
abundance: once
CDR3aa: CASSLAAGPYYEQYF
CDR3nt: TGTGCCAGCAGCTTAGCGGCGGGGCCCTACTACGAGCAGTACTTC

j_gene: TRBJ1-4
v_gene: TRBV7-2
d_gene: TRBD1
abundance: -
CDR3aa: CASSLFGTGGEKLFF
CDR3nt: TGTGCCAGCAGCTTGTTCGGGACAGGGGGCGAAAAACTGTTTTTT

j_gene: TRBJ1-5
v_gene: TRBV30
d_gene: -
abundance: -
CDR3aa: CAWRMGLYQPQHF
CDR3nt: TGTGCCTGGAGGATGGGGCTGTATCAGCCCCAGCATTTT

j_gene: TRBJ1-2
v_gene: TRBV9
d_gene: -
abundance: -
CDR3aa: CASSLITGLVTF
CDR3nt: TGTGCCAGCAGCTTAATAACAGGGTTGGTCACCTTC

j_gene: TRBJ1-1
v_gene: TRBV7-8
d_gene: -
abundance: -
CDR3aa: CASSVRRQAWNTEAFF
CDR3nt: TGTGCCAGCAGCGTGAGACGACAGGCTTGGAACACTGAAGCTTTCTTT

j_gene: TRBJ2-2
v_gene: TRBV24-1
d_gene: -
abundance: once
CDR3aa: CATSDFERGNTGELFF
CDR3nt: TGTGCCACCAGTGATTTTGAACGGGGGAACACCGGGGAGCTGTTTTTT

j_gene: TRBJ2-4
v_gene: TRBV11-2
d_gene: TRBD2
abundance: -
CDR3aa: CASSLLPFSGSNIQYF
CDR3nt: TGTGCCAGCAGCTTATTACCCTTTAGCGGGAGTAACATTCAGTACTTC

j_gene: TRBJ2-7
v_gene: TRBV27
d_gene: TRBD1
abundance: few
CDR3aa: CASSWAGQGFYEQYF
CDR3nt: TGTGCCAGCAGTTGGGCGGGACAGGGATTCTACGAGCAGTACTTC

j_gene: TRBJ2-1
v_gene: TRBV11-3
d_gene: TRBD1
abundance: few
CDR3aa: CASSLGDRGPYNEQFF
CDR3nt: TGTGCCAGCAGCTTAGGGGACAGGGGGCCCTACAATGAGCAGTTCTTC

j_gene: TRBJ2-1
v_gene: TRBV6-5
d_gene: -
abundance: -
CDR3aa: CASNLQAGNNEQFF
CDR3nt: TGTGCCAGCAACCTCCAAGCAGGGAACAATGAGCAGTTCTTC

j_gene: TRBJ2-1
v_gene: TRBV4-1
d_gene: TRBD2
abundance: -
CDR3aa: CASSPRTSGTYNEQFF
CDR3nt: TGCGCCAGCAGCCCTCGGACTAGCGGAACATACAATGAGCAGTTCTTC

j_gene: TRBJ2-7
v_gene: TRBV6-6
d_gene: TRBD2
abundance: -
CDR3aa: CASSPGLAGPSYEQYF
CDR3nt: TGTGCCAGCAGTCCTGGACTAGCGGGTCCCTCCTACGAGCAGTACTTC

j_gene: TRBJ2-7
v_gene: TRBV3-1/TRBV3-2
d_gene: TRBD2
abundance: -
CDR3aa: CASSTRTSGSYEQYF
CDR3nt: TGTGCCAGCAGCACCCGGACTAGCGGGAGCTACGAGCAGTACTTC

j_gene: TRBJ1-5
v_gene: TRBV2
d_gene: -
abundance: -
CDR3aa: CASSESVYNQPQHF
CDR3nt: TGTGCCAGCAGTGAGTCAGTTTACAATCAGCCCCAGCATTTT

j_gene: TRBJ2-7
v_gene: TRBV7-2
d_gene: TRBD2
abundance: -
CDR3aa: CASSPTGGPGDEQYF
CDR3nt: TGTGCCAGCAGCCCCACGGGAGGGCCGGGGGACGAGCAGTACTTC

j_gene: TRBJ2-3
v_gene: TRBV7-9
d_gene: TRBD2
abundance: -
CDR3aa: CASSLTSGRGDTQYF
CDR3nt: TGTGCCAGCAGCCTAACTAGCGGGAGGGGGGATACGCAGTATTTT

j_gene: TRBJ2-1
v_gene: TRBV24-1
d_gene: TRBD2
abundance: -
CDR3aa: CATGGVALGGEQFF
CDR3nt: TGTGCCACCGGGGGGGTAGCCCTAGGAGGTGAGCAGTTCTTC

j_gene: TRBJ2-7
v_gene: TRBV3-1/TRBV3-2
d_gene: TRBD2
abundance: few
CDR3aa: CASSPTFLAGACYEQYF
CDR3nt: TGTGCCAGCAGCCCAACCTTTCTAGCGGGAGCCTGCTACGAGCAGTACTTC

j_gene: TRBJ1-2
v_gene: TRBV19
d_gene: -
abundance: -
CDR3aa: CASSIGTGNYGYTF
CDR3nt: TGTGCCAGTAGTATAGGAACAGGGAACTATGGCTACACCTTC

j_gene: TRBJ1-1
v_gene: TRBV11-2
d_gene: -
abundance: -
CDR3aa: CASSLRGGTEAFF
CDR3nt: TGTGCCAGCAGCTTACGAGGGGGCACTGAAGCTTTCTTT

j_gene: TRBJ1-2
v_gene: TRBV27
d_gene: -
abundance: -
CDR3aa: CASSLGHSANYGYTF
CDR3nt: TGTGCCAGCAGTCTAGGACACTCGGCTAACTATGGCTACACCTTC

j_gene: TRBJ2-7
v_gene: TRBV3-1/TRBV3-2
d_gene: TRBD2
abundance: -
CDR3aa: CASSRGLAGSYEQYF
CDR3nt: TGTGCCAGCAGCCGCGGACTAGCGGGGAGCTACGAGCAGTACTTC

j_gene: TRBJ1-1
v_gene: TRBV6-6
d_gene: -
abundance: -
CDR3aa: CASSPTRQARDTEAFF
CDR3nt: TGTGCCAGCAGCCCAACTCGACAGGCCCGGGACACTGAAGCTTTCTTT

j_gene: TRBJ1-1
v_gene: TRBV30
d_gene: -
abundance: -
CDR3aa: CAWSAQTEEAFF
CDR3nt: TGTGCCTGGAGTGCTCAGACAGAAGAAGCTTTCTTT

j_gene: TRBJ1-1
v_gene: TRBV5-1
d_gene: -
abundance: -
CDR3aa: CASSLEGTPTAEAFF
CDR3nt: TGCGCCAGCAGCTTGGAGGGGACACCCACCGCCGAAGCTTTCTTT

j_gene: TRBJ1-6
v_gene: TRBV5-4
d_gene: -
abundance: -
CDR3aa: CASSLEGTGGGSPLHF
CDR3nt: TGTGCCAGCAGCTTGGAGGGTACGGGGGGAGGTTCACCCCTCCACTTT

j_gene: TRBJ1-1
v_gene: TRBV29-1
d_gene: TRBD1
abundance: -
CDR3aa: CSVDRGKSEAFF
CDR3nt: TGCAGCGTTGACAGGGGGAAATCTGAAGCTTTCTTT

j_gene: TRBJ2-5
v_gene: TRBV5-4
d_gene: -
abundance: -
CDR3aa: CASSWERGETQYF
CDR3nt: TGTGCCAGCAGCTGGGAGAGGGGGGAGACCCAGTACTTC

j_gene: TRBJ1-5
v_gene: TRBV24-1
d_gene: -
abundance: -
CDR3aa: CATSGAGSGQPQHF
CDR3nt: TGTGCCACCAGTGGTGCAGGGTCCGGTCAGCCCCAGCATTTT

j_gene: TRBJ2-3
v_gene: TRBV28
d_gene: -
abundance: -
CDR3aa: CASDARGFTDTQYF
CDR3nt: TGTGCCAGCGACGCTAGGGGATTTACAGATACGCAGTATTTT

j_gene: TRBJ2-1
v_gene: TRBV18
d_gene: TRBD2
abundance: -
CDR3aa: CASSPSGAGVPYNEQFF
CDR3nt: TGTGCCAGCTCACCGTCGGGAGCGGGAGTGCCCTACAATGAGCAGTTCTTC

j_gene: TRBJ2-3
v_gene: TRBV27
d_gene: TRBD2
abundance: -
CDR3aa: CASSFLASGSGTDTQYF
CDR3nt: TGTGCCAGCAGTTTTCTGGCTAGCGGGAGTGGCACAGATACGCAGTATTTT

j_gene: TRBJ2-2
v_gene: TRBV27
d_gene: -
abundance: -
CDR3aa: CASSFGTGPTGELFF
CDR3nt: TGTGCCAGCAGCTTCGGAACAGGGCCGACCGGGGAGCTGTTTTTT

j_gene: TRBJ1-5
v_gene: TRBV19
d_gene: -
abundance: few
CDR3aa: CASSPGYSNQPQHF
CDR3nt: TGTGCCAGTAGTCCCGGTTATAGCAATCAGCCCCAGCATTTT

j_gene: TRBJ1-2
v_gene: TRBV7-2
d_gene: TRBD1
abundance: -
CDR3aa: CASSPGTAHGYTF
CDR3nt: TGTGCCAGCAGCCCAGGGACAGCTCACGGCTACACCTTC